This T cell receptor (beta chain) was captured by sequencing in a study of T cells after yellow fever vaccination (dated by TCRdb to the late 2010s). Regarding the complete study: The SMART-Seq v4 Ultra Low Input RNA kit was used to prepare libraries from fractions with low cell numbers. To track T-cell clones before and after primary and booster YFV17D yellow fever vaccination, bulk TCR alpha and beta repertoires were sequenced longitudinally. Two healthy male donors, one aged 18 to 29 and one aged 30 to 40 years, made up the cohort. Blood was collected at multiple timepoints before and after primary and secondary immunization, and bulk PBMC replicates and cell subsets were isolated.

TCR cDNA was made using 5'RACE template switching, a step that added a universal primer site and unique molecular identifiers. Priming of cDNA synthesis was performed from both the TCR alpha and TCR beta constant segments. Two PCR steps were used to amplify libraries, with sample barcodes and sequencing adapters being added in the second step. Libraries were sequenced on Illumina HiSeq 2500 (2x100 bp) or NovaSeq (2x150 bp). As for the authors' bioinformatics: MIGEC handled demultiplexing of reads and collapsing into UMI consensus sequences, while MiXCR performed V(D)J alignment. Using edgeR on replicate PBMC samples, clonotypes were called vaccine-responding if FDR was below 0.01 and the log2 fold change was above 5 up to day 15. Bulk clonotypes were assigned CD4 or CD8 identity according to which sequenced CD4 or CD8 repertoire held them at higher abundance. TCRdb reran the public reads through fastp at Q25 and MiXCR, keeping productive beta chains. Entries are consolidated by CDR3 protein sequence, retaining the most common genes and DNA. These V and J calls rely on TCRdb rather than the paper's analysis. For this sample there are around 400,000 distinct CDR3 sequences; approximately 10% appear just once. The top ten hold around 18% of the sample.

The germline V gene yields SGHRS for CDR1 and YFSETQ for CDR2. V is trimmed back by 4 bases and J by 2 bases, and the junction contains 9 bases that no gene match accounts for. Its CDR3 holds 15 amino acids, cysteine through phenylalanine. The CDR3 DNA has 45 bases and is translated from base 1. The sample's treatment or condition label is to be understood as: live attenuated yellow fever vaccine strain. At each blood-draw timepoint, two biological replicates of bulk PBMCs were collected. PBMCs were isolated from peripheral blood using a standard Ficoll-Paque protocol. TriZol was used to extract RNA from bulk PBMCs, CD4 and CD8 fractions, and dextramer-positive and dextramer-negative fractions. This clonotype occurred many times. No cognate antigen has been identified for it. No much larger clone exists at a distance of one base, and base qualities are not known. Overall study results and their limits: A small share of clonotypes occurred in both CD4 and CD8 compartments, likely arising from convergent recombination. Because abundant contaminating clonotypes from the bulk population could be contained in FACS-sorted repertoires, computational filtering was required. Compared with the primary T-cell response, the secondary T-cell response was faster but weaker, reaching its peak on day 5 rather than on day 15. Only two donors were included in the study, so the extent to which the findings can be generalized is limited. Most clones expanded after primary vaccination (approximately 95% of CD4 and over 80% of CD8) were re-detected after the booster, suggesting that broad memory maintenance occurred.

This chain is built from TRBV5-1 and TRBJ2-7; 7 nucleotides in the junction match TRBD2. The receptor comes from a man between 18 and 35 years old who received the YFV17D yellow fever vaccine. The specimen comprised PBMCs, sampled on the day of the first yellow fever vaccination. Read as DNA, the sequence is TGCGCCAGCAGCCTTTCTCCGGGGGGAACCTACGAGCAGTACTTC. This encodes CASSLSPGGTYEQYF.